This T cell receptor (beta chain) was retrieved from a study of blood T cell repertoires in COVID-19. Study details: COVID-19 samples, acute and convalescent, were from the United States, Italy and Spain. PBMCs, B-cell-depleted T cells, or T cells provided the cDNA or gDNA that made up the material.

The CDR3 totals 15 residues. Trimming stripped 1 base from V and 5 bases from J, with 15 bases between. Germline-derived CDR1 and CDR2 are SGHVS and FQNEAQ. Per the original data handling: For nucleated cells, counts were estimated from reference gene primer amplification. TCRdb's table, derived via immunoSEQ multiplex PCR, lists solely in-frame clones and lacks some. V and J calls and clone size come straight from that table; D and trimming were deduced from the DNA. The sample has roughly 71,000 clones, 86% seen once. The gene calls are TRBV7-8 and TRBJ2-7; TRBD1 might be the D (5 bases). This receptor was identified in a man aged 25-40 years with acute or convalescent COVID-19. The sample was peripheral blood. The CDR3 here is CASSLEGVLSNEQYF. Here the CDR3 DNA reads TGTGCCAGCAGCTTAGAAGGGGTTCTTAGTAACGAGCAGTACTTC. Based on the CDR3 plus reference TRBV7-8 and TRBJ2-7, the full variable domain is GAGVSQSPRYKVAKRGQDVALRCDPISGHVSLFWYQQALGQGPEFLTYFQNEAQLDKSGLPSDRFFAERPEGSVSTLKIQRTQQEDSAVYLCASSLEGVLSNEQYFGPGTRLTVT.